This T cell receptor (beta chain) is from a study of T cell repertoires in cytomegalovirus infection. Study overall: In public TCR beta signatures, there were indications of both CMV infection and matching HLA type.

In this sample, this clonotype turned up a few times. Its antigen is unidentified. TCRdb processed the reads anew with MiXCR; each CDR3 protein has one entry. The data contain about 110,000 distinct CDR3 sequences, around 40% of them singletons. With 0 bases removed from V and 9 bases from J, the gap between germline ends came to 15 bases. The germline gives CDR1 SGHRS, CDR2 YFSETQ. The length of the CDR3 is 14 residues. The clonotype comes from a human donor in good health (CMV status not recorded). Some clones in this sample may be carry-over from other donors' samples. Sequencing was performed on CD8+ T cells from cultured PBMCs, taken from culture after CMV antigen stimulation. The chain carries TRBV5-1 and TRBJ1-2; tentatively, D is TRBD1 (5 bases). CDR3: CASSLGTGLISYTF. The DNA for the CDR3 is TGCGCCAGCAGCTTGGGTACAGGTTTAATTAGCTACACCTTC. Drawing the rest from reference TRBV5-1 and TRBJ1-2, the complete variable domain is KAGVTQTPRYLIKTRGQQVTLSCSPISGHRSVSWYQQTPGQGLQFLFEYFSETQRNKGNFPGRFSGRQFSNSRSEMNVSTLELGDSALYLCASSLGTGLISYTFGSGTRLTVV.